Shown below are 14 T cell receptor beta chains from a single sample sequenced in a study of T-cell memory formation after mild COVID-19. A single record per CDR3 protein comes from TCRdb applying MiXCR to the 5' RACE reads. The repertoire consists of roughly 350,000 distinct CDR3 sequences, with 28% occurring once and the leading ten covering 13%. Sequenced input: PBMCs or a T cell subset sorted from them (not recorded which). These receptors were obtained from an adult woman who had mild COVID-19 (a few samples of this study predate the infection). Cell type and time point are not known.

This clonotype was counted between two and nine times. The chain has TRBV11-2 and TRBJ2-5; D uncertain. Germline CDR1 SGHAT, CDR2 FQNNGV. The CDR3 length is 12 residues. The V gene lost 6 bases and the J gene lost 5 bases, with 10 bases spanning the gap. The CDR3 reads CASSPSTETQYF. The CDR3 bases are TGTGCCAGCAGTCCGTCCACCGAGACCCAGTACTTC.

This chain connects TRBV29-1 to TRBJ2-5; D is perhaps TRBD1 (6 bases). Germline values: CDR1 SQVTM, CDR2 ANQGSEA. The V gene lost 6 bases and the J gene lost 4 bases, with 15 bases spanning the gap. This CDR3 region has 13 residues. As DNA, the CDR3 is TGCAGCGTCCCCACAGGGAACGGAGAGACCCAGTACTTC. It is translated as CSVPTGNGETQYF.

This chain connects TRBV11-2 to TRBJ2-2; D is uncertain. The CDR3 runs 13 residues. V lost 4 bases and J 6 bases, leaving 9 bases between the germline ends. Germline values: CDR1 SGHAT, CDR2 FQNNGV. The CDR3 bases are TGTGCCAGCAGCTCTTGGGTCGCCGGGGAGCTGTTTTTT. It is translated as CASSSWVAGELFF.

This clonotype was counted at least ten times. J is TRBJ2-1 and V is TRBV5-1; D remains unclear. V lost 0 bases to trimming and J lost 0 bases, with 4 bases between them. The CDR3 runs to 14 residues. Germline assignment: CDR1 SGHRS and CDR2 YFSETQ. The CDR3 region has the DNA TGCGCCAGCAGCTTGGCAGGCTCCTACAATGAGCAGTTCTTC. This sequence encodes CASSLAGSYNEQFF. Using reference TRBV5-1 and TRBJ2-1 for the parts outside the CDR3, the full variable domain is KAGVTQTPRYLIKTRGQQVTLSCSPISGHRSVSWYQQTPGQGLQFLFEYFSETQRNKGNFPGRFSGRQFSNSRSEMNVSTLELGDSALYLCASSLAGSYNEQFFGPGTRLTVL.

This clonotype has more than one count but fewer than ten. CDR3 in DNA: TGTGCCAGCAGCCAATCCCCCCGACAGGGTAGAACAGATACGCAGTATTTT. Protein sequence: CASSQSPRQGRTDTQYF. The rearrangement links TRBV12-3 or TRBV12-4 to TRBJ2-3, with 7 bases identical to TRBD1. V lost 6 bases, J lost 3 bases, and 15 bases stayed unmatched. CDR3 size: 17 residues.

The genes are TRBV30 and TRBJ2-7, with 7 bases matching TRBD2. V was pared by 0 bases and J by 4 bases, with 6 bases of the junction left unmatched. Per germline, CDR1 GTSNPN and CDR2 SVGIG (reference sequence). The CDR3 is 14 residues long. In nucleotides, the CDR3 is TGTGCCTGGAGTGTTGGGGGGGTCGGGTACGAGCAGTACTTC. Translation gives CAWSVGGVGYEQYF.

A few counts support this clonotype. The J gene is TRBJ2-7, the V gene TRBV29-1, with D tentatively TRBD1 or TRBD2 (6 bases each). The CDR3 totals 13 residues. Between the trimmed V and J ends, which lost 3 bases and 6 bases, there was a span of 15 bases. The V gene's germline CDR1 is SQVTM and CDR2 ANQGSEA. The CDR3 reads CSVDRGGSGEQYF. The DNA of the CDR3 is TGCAGCGTTGACAGGGGAGGTTCAGGCGAGCAGTACTTC.

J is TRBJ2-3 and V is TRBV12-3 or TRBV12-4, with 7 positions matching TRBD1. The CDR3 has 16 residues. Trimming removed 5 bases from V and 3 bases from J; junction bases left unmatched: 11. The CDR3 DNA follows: TGTGCCAGCAGTCCCTCAGGGGGTGTTGAGACAGATACGCAGTATTTT. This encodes CASSPSGGVETDTQYF.

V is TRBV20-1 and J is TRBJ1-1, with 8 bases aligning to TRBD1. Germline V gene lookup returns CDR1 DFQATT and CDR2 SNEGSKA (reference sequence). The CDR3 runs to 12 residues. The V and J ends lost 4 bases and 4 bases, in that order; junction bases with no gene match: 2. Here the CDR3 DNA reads TGCAGTGCTAAACAGGGGGGCACTGAAGCTTTCTTT. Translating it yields CSAKQGGTEAFF.

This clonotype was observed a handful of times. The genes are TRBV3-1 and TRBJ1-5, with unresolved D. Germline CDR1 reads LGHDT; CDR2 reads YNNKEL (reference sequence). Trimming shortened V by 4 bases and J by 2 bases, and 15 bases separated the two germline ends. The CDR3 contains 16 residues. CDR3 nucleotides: TGTGCCAGCAGCCCCTCCGAGGGTAGGGGCAATCAGCCCCAGCATTTT. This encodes CASSPSEGRGNQPQHF.

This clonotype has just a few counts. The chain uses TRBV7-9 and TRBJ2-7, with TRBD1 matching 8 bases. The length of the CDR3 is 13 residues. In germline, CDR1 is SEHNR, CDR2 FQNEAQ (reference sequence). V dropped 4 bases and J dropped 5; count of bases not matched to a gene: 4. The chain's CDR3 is CASSSDRAHEQYF. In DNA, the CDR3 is TGTGCCAGCAGCTCGGACAGGGCCCACGAGCAGTACTTC.

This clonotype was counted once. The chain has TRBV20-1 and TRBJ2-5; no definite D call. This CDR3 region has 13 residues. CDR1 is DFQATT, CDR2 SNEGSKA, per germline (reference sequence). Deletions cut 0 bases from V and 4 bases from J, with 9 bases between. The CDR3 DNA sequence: TGCAGTGCTAGAGATGAGAGGAGAGAGACCCAGTACTTC. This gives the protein CSARDERRETQYF.

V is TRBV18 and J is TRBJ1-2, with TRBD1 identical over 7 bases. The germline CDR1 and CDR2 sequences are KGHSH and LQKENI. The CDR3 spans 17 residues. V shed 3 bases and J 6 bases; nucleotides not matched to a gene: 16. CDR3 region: CASSPSWGHRDSDGYTF. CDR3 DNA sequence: TGTGCCAGCTCACCGTCCTGGGGGCACCGGGACAGTGATGGCTACACCTTC.

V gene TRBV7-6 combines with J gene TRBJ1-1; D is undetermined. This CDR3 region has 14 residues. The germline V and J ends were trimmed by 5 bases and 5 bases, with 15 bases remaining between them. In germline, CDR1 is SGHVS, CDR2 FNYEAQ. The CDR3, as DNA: TGTGCCAGCAGCACACTCGGGAGCGGAACTGAAGCTTTCTTT. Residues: CASSTLGSGTEAFF.